This T cell receptor beta chain was found in a study of T cells in Graves' hyperthyroidism and ophthalmopathy. TCR beta CDR3 sequences were amplified from RNA transcripts. A first-round RT-PCR of the TCR CDR3 used the HTBI primer set. TCRdb redid the calling of the multiplex PCR reads with MiXCR, one entry per CDR3 protein. The data hold about half a million distinct CDR3 sequences, with 22% observed a single time. This clonotype has at least ten counts. The CDR3 spans 15 residues. The V and J ends lost 4 bases and 1 base respectively, with 11 bases between them. Looked up from germline, CDR1 is SNHLY and CDR2 is FYNNEI.

This receptor was obtained from a woman aged 65 to 85 with Graves' ophthalmopathy. The sequenced sample consisted of blood. This chain links TRBV2 with TRBJ2-4; D gene unclear. CDR3 sequence (DNA): TGTGCCAGCAGTGCTCAGGCCGTGGCCAAAAACATTCAGTACTTC. It translates to CASSAQAVAKNIQYF.